The TCR beta chain under discussion was sequenced for a study of blood T cells in healthy people across ages. Study findings and constraints: In older individuals, TCR beta diversity per million T cells was lower, falling roughly linearly with age.

Primed by a sample-barcoded 5' primer and a J-beta primer mix, a second PCR proceeded for roughly 6 to 12 cycles. The authors tagged each cDNA molecule using a template-switch adaptor with 12 random nucleotides. One entry per CDR3 protein results from TCRdb running MiXCR on the 5' RACE reads. The table shows about 580,000 distinct CDR3 sequences, with roughly 48% occurring only once. V was clipped by 0 bases and J by 1 base, with 14 bases between them. The germline CDR1 and CDR2 sequences are SGDLS and YYNGEE. The CDR3 totals 18 residues. As regards this clonotype: Antigen unknown.

What was sequenced was blood. This clonotype originated in an elderly man in good health. This sequence joins TRBV9 and TRBJ1-6; D is unclear. CDR3 bases: TGTGCCAGCAGCGTAGGGGAAGGGCAGTTATCCTATAATTCACCCCTCCACTTT. Its protein is CASSVGEGQLSYNSPLHF.